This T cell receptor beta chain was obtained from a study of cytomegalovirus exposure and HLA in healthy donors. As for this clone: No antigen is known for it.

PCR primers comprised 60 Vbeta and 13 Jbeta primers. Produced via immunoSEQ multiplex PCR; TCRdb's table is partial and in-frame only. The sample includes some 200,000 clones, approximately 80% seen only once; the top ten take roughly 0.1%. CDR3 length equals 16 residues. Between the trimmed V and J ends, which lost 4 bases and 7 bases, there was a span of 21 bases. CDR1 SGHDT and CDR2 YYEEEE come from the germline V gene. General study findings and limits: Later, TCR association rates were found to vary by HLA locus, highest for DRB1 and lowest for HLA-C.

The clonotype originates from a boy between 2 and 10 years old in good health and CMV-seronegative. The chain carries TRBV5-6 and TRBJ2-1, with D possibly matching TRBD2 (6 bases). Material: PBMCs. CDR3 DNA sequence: TGTGCCAGCAGCCCCCCAAGCGGGTATTATAGGAATGAGCAGTTCTTC. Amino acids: CASSPPSGYYRNEQFF.